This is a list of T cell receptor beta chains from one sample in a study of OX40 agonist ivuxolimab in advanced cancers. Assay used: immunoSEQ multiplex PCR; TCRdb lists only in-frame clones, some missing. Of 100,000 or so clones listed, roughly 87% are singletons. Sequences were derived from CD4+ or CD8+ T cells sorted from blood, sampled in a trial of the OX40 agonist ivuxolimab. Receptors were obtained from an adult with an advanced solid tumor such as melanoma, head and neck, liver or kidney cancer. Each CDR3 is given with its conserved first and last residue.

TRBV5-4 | CASSPGPQRIRTGELFF
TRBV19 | CASSIKLNTGELFF
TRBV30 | CAWSRALGYTF
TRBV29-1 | CSVLGGSGANVLTF
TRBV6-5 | CASSYSQGTHEQYF
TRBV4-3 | CASSQGSDRENTEAFF
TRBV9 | CASNVQGSTKETQYF
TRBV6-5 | CASSPRQGEAFF
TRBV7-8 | CASSLEGGQGRTEAFF
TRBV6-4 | CASSGPRGTYSYNEQFF
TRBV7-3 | CASSPTTSGGTGELFF
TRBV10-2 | CASSDPAGSAYEQYF
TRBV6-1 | CASSENGPGARSPLHF
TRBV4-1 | CASSPDEGTLSGANVLTF
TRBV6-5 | CASSYTTWNTEAFF
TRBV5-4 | CASSPRGGSSYEQYF
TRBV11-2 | CASSLVGVGQPQHF
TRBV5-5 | CASSRPPSYEQYF
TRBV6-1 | CASSAGYGYTF
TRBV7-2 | CASSRTGGVYNEQFF
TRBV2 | CASKGGDNTEAFF
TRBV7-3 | CASRQTGTAYNEQFF
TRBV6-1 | CASPPGGQLSYEQYF
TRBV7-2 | CASSPTGFFWRSPLHF
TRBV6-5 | CASSYSGGLKAFF
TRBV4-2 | CASSQDQGTGVGAKNIQYF
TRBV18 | CASSPPVFTSGYTF
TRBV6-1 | CASSDPGGNQPQHF
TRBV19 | CASRLQVSGNTIYF
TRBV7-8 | CASSPAEGANEQFF
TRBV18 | CASPSGGAVGELFF
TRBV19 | CASSTGTGADTGELFF
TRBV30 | CAWSTDRGLGNTIYF
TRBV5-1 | CASSLVAGAGNTIYF
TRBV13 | CASSSLRLAGGDYEQYF
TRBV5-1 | CASSLGAGGGNEKLFF
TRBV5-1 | CASSWAGPMNTEAFF
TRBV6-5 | CASGRGGDGYTF
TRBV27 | CASSFSPSQGGTRSYTF
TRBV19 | CASSPLDRPSYEQYF
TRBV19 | CASRPPRGGNYGYTF
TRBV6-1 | CASSAGTGVRGYTF
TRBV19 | CASTGTANTGELFF
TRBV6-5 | CASSAPREPRF
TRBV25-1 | CASSEDRAVDGYTF
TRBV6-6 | CASSSANTEAFF
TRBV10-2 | CASRTTRSTGELFF
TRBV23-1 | CASSQYGYGYTF
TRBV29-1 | CSVGNPGLAGTPPDEQYF
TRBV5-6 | CASSRGLTAPEQYF
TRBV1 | CTSSVRTAHGGGYTF
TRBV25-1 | CASSDALAGANVLTF
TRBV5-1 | CASSPGTSVVGETQYF
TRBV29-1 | CSVSSSGANVLTF